The 5 T cell receptor beta chains given below trace back to one sample, sequenced in a study of post-analysis software for immune sequencing data. The study's findings and limits: Compared with controls, patients had more of about 5 TRBV segments, including TRBV5-6, TRBV5-1 and TRBV20-1.

Carried by the TCR beta cDNA libraries were unique molecular identifiers. TCRdb re-called the PCR reads through MiXCR, storing one row per CDR3 protein. The sample consists of approximately 660,000 distinct CDR3 sequences, 59% of them appearing once. What these receptors recognize is not known. Input material: blood. These receptors were taken from a girl aged 2 to 9 with multiple sclerosis.

About this clonotype: A read error may account for a junction end that differs from germline. The chain links TRBV27 to TRBJ2-1, with TRBD1 matching over 8 bases. Germline V lookup: CDR1 MNHEY, CDR2 SMNVEV (reference sequence). The length of the CDR3 is 15 residues. DNA of the CDR3: TGTGCCAGCAAGGGAGGACAGGGCGAAAACAACGAGCGGTTCTTC. It translates to CASKGGQGENNERFF.

V gene TRBV6-2 or TRBV6-3 combines with J gene TRBJ2-5; 14 bases fit TRBD2. The CDR3 loop spans 15 amino acids. The trim removed 6 bases at V and 4 bases at J, leaving 4 bases unmatched. Looked up from germline, CDR1 is MNHEY and CDR2 is SVGEGT. CDR3 nucleotide sequence: TGTGCCAGCAGAGATGGGACTAGCGGGGGAGAGACCCAGTACTTC. Its translation: CASRDGTSGGETQYF.

The V call is TRBV12-3 or TRBV12-4, the J call TRBJ2-3, with a weak D call TRBD1 (6 bases). The CDR3 extends over 15 amino acids. The V gene lost 1 base and the J gene lost 2 bases, with 10 bases spanning the gap. The CDR3 nucleotides read TGTGCCAGCAGTTTAGGACAGGTAGACACAGATACGCAGTATTTT. Its translation: CASSLGQVDTDTQYF.

J is TRBJ1-1 and V is TRBV9; D not resolved. The germline gives CDR1 SGDLS, CDR2 YYNGEE. CDR3 length: 14 amino acids. V was trimmed by 0 bases and J by 5 bases, leaving 11 bases between them. DNA of the CDR3: TGTGCCAGCAGCGTAGAGCCCGGGAAGACTGAAGCTTTCTTT. The encoded protein is CASSVEPGKTEAFF.

The sample holds one count of this clonotype. The rearrangement joins TRBV4-2 to TRBJ2-1; D is ambiguous. CDR1 is LGHNA and CDR2 is YNFKEQ in the germline V gene. V lost 3 bases and J 6 bases, leaving 6 bases between the germline ends. The CDR3 extends over 12 amino acids. CDR3 sequence reads: CASSQEFNEQFF. The CDR3 DNA sequence: TGTGCCAGCAGCCAGGAGTTCAATGAGCAGTTCTTC.